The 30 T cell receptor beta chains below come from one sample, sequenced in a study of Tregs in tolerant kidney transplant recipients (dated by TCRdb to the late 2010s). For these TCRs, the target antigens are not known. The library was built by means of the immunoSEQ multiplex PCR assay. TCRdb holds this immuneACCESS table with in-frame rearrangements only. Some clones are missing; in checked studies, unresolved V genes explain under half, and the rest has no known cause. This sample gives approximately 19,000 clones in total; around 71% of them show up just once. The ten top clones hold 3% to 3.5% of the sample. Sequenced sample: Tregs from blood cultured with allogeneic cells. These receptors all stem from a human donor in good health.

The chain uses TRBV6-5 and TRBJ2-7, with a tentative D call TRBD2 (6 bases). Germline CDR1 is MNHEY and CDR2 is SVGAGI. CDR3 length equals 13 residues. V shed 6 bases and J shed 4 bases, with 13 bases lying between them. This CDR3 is CASSGSRRYEQYF. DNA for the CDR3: TGTGCCAGCAGCGGGAGTAGGAGGTACGAGCAGTACTTC.

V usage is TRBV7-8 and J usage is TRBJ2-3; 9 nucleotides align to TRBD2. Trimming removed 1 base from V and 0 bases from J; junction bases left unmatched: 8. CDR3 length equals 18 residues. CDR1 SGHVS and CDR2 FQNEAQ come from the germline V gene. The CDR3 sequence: CASSLEISGGFSTDTQYF. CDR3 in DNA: TGTGCCAGCAGCTTAGAGATAAGCGGGGGGTTTAGCACAGATACGCAGTATTTT.

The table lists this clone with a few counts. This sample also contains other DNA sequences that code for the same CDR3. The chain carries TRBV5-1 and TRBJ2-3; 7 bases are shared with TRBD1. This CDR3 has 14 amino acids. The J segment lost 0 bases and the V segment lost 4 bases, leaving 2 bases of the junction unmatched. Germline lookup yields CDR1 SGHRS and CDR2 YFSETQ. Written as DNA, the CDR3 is TGCGCCAGCAGCCGGACAGGTAGCACAGATACGCAGTATTTT. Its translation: CASSRTGSTDTQYF. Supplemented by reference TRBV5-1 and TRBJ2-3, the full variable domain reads KAGVTQTPRYLIKTRGQQVTLSCSPISGHRSVSWYQQTPGQGLQFLFEYFSETQRNKGNFPGRFSGRQFSNSRSEMNVSTLELGDSALYLCASSRTGSTDTQYFGPGTRLTVL.

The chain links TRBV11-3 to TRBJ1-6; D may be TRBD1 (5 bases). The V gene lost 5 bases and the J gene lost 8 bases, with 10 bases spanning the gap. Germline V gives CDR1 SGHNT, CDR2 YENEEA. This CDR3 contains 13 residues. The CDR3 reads CASSGGTDSPLHF. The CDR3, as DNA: TGTGCCAGCAGCGGGGGAACGGATTCACCCCTCCACTTT.

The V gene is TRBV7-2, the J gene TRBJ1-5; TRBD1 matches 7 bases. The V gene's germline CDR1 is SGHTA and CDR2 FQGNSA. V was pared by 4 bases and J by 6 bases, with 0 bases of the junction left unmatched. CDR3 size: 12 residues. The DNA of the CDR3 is TGTGCCAGCAGCTCAGGGGGTCAGCCCCAGCATTTT. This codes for CASSSGGQPQHF.

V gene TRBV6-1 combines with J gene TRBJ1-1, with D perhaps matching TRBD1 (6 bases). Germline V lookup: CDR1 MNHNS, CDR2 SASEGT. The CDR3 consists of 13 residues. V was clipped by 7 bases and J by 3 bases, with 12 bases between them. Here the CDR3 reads CASTRNRDTEAFF. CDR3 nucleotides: TGTGCCAGCACGAGGAACAGGGACACTGAAGCTTTCTTT.

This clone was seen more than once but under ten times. The CDR3 spells CASSLLPPDSGNTIYF. As DNA, the CDR3 is TGTGCCAGCAGCTTACTCCCTCCGGACTCTGGAAACACCATATATTTT. V and J are TRBV7-2 and TRBJ1-3; D is unresolved. Trimming cost V 2 bases and J 0 bases, with 11 bases left between them. CDR3 length: 16 residues. Germline CDR1 and CDR2: SGHTA and FQGNSA. Looking up the rest from reference TRBV7-2 and TRBJ1-3 gives the full variable domain: GAGVSQSPSNKVTEKGKDVELRCDPISGHTALYWYRQSLGQGLEFLIYFQGNSAPDKSGLPSDRFSAERTGGSVSTLTIQRTQQEDSAVYLCASSLLPPDSGNTIYFGEGSWLTVV.

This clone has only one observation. In DNA, the CDR3 is TGTGCCGGATACAGGGTTAACTATGGCTACACCTTC. This gives the protein CAGYRVNYGYTF. The V call is TRBV19, the J call TRBJ1-2; D is possibly TRBD1 (6 bases). This CDR3 contains 12 residues. V lost 11 bases and J 1 base, leaving 11 bases between the germline ends. Per germline, CDR1 LNHDA and CDR2 SQIVND (reference sequence).

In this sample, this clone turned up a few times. CDR3 coding DNA: TGTGCCAGCAGCTTAGTCTTGACTGAGAACACTGAAGCTTTCTTT. Its protein is CASSLVLTENTEAFF. The V call is TRBV7-9, the J call TRBJ1-1; no definite D call. Per the germline V gene, CDR1 is SEHNR and CDR2 is FQNEAQ (reference sequence). The V end lost 1 base, the J end lost 1 base, and 10 bases lay between the germline ends. The CDR3 has 15 residues.

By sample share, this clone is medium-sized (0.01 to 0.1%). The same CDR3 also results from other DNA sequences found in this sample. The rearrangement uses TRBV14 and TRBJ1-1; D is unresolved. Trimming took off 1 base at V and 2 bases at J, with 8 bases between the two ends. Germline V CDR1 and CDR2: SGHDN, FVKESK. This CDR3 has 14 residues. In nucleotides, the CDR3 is TGTGCCAGCAGCCAAGTGCGAGGAAACACTGAAGCTTTCTTT. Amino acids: CASSQVRGNTEAFF. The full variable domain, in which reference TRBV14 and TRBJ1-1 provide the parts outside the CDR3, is EAGVTQFPSHSVIEKGQTVTLRCDPISGHDNLYWYRRVMGKEIKFLLHFVKESKQDESGMPNNRFLAERTGGTYSTLKVQPAELEDSGVYFCASSQVRGNTEAFFGQGTRLTVV.

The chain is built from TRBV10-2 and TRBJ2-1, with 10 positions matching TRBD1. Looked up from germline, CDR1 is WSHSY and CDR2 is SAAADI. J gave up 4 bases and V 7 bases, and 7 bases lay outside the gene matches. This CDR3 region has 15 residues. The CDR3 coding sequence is TGCGCCAGCATCGATGGGACAGGGGTATACAATGAGCAGTTCTTC. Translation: CASIDGTGVYNEQFF.

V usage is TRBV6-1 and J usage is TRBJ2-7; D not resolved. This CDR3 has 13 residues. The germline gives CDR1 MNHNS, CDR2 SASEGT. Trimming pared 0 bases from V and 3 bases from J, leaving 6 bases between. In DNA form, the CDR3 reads TGTGCCAGCAGTGAAGCTCTCCGCTACGAGCAGTACTTC. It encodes CASSEALRYEQYF.

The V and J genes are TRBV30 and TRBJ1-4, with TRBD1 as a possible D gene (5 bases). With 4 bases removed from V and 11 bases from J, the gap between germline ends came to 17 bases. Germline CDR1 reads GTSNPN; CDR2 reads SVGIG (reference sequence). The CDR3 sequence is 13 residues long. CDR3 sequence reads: CAWKAGSVVKLFF. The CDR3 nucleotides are TGTGCCTGGAAAGCAGGGTCGGTTGTGAAACTGTTTTTT.

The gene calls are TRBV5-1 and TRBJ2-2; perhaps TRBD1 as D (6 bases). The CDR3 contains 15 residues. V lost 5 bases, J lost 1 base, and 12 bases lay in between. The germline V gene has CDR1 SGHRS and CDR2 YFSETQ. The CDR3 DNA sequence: TGCGCCAGCAGTTATCCGGGACAGAACACCGGGGAGCTGTTTTTT. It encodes CASSYPGQNTGELFF. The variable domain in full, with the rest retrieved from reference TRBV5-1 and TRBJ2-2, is KAGVTQTPRYLIKTRGQQVTLSCSPISGHRSVSWYQQTPGQGLQFLFEYFSETQRNKGNFPGRFSGRQFSNSRSEMNVSTLELGDSALYLCASSYPGQNTGELFFGEGSRLTVL.

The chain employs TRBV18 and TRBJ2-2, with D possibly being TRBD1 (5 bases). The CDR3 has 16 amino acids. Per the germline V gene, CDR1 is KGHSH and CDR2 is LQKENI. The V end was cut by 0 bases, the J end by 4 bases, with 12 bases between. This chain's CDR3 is CASSPPAGHTTGELFF. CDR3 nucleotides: TGTGCCAGCTCACCACCGGCTGGACACACCACCGGGGAGCTGTTTTTT. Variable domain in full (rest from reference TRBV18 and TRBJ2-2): NAGVMQNPRHLVRRRGQEARLRCSPMKGHSHVYWYRQLPEEGLKFMVYLQKENIIDESGMPKERFSAEFPKEGPSILRIQQVVRGDSAAYFCASSPPAGHTTGELFFGEGSRLTVL.

CDR3 protein: CASSEGRGSLIQETQYF. CDR3 nucleotides: TGCGCCAGCAGCGAGGGGAGGGGCTCACTAATACAAGAGACCCAGTACTTC. V usage is TRBV5-1 and J usage is TRBJ2-5; 7 bases agree with TRBD2. The CDR3 extends over 17 amino acids. Per the germline V gene, CDR1 is SGHRS and CDR2 is YFSETQ. V shed 4 bases and J 2 bases; nucleotides not matched to a gene: 14.

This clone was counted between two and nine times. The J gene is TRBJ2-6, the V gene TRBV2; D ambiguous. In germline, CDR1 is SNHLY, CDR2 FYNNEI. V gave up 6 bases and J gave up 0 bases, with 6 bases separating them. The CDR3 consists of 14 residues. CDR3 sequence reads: CASSVDSGANVLTF. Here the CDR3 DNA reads TGTGCCAGCAGCGTAGACTCTGGGGCCAACGTCCTGACTTTC.

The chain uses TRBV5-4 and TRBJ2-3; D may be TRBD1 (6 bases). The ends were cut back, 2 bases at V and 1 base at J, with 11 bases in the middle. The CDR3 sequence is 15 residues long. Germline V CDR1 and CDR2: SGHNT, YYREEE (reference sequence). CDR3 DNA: TGTGCCAGCAGCTTACCTTACAGGGGCACAGATACGCAGTATTTT. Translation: CASSLPYRGTDTQYF.

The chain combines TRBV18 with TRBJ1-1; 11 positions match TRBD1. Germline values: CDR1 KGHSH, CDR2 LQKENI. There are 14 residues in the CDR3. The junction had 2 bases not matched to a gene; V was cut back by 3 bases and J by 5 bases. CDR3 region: CASSPGQGETEAFF. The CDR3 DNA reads TGTGCCAGCTCACCGGGACAGGGGGAGACTGAAGCTTTCTTT.

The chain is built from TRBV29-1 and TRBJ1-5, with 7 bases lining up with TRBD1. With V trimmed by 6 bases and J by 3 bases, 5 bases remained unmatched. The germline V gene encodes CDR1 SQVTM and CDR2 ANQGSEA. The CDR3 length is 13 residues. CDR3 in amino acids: CSVRDRANQPQHF. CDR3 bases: TGCAGCGTCCGAGACAGGGCCAATCAGCCCCAGCATTTT.

CDR3 region: CASSMSVMNTEAFF. The CDR3 DNA sequence: TGTGCCAGTAGTATGAGTGTCATGAACACTGAAGCTTTCTTT. The chain is built from TRBV19 and TRBJ1-1; D not resolved. The CDR3 spans 14 residues. Per the germline V gene, CDR1 is LNHDA and CDR2 is SQIVND (reference sequence). V shed 3 bases and J shed 0 bases, with 8 bases lying between them.

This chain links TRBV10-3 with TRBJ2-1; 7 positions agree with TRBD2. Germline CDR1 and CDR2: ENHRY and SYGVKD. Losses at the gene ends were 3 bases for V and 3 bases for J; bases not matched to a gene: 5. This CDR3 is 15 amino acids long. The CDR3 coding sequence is TGTGCCATCAGTGATGGGGGACTATTCTACAATGAGCAGTTCTTC. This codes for CAISDGGLFYNEQFF.

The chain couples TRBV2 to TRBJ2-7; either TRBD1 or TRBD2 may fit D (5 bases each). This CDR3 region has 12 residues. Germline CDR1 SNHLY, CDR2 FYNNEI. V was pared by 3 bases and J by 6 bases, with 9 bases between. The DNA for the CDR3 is TGTGCCAGCAGTGACGAGGGACCCGAGCAGTACTTC. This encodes CASSDEGPEQYF.

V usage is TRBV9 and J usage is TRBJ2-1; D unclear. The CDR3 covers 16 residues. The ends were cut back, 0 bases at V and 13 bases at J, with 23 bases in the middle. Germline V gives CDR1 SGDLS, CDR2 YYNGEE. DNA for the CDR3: TGTGCCAGCAGCGTAGATCAGCGCTCCAGCTGTTTTATCCAGTTCTTC. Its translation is CASSVDQRSSCFIQFF.

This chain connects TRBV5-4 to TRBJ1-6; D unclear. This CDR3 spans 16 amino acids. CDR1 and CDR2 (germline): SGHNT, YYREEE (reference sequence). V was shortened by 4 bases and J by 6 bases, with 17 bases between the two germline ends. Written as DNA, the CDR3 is TGTGCCAGCAGCCAGAGCCGGGCCATGATTAATTCACCCCTCCACTTT. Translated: CASSQSRAMINSPLHF.

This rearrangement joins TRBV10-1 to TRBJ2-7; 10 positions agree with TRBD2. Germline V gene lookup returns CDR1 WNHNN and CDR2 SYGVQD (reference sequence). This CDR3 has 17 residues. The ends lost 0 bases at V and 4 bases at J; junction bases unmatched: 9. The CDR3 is CASSESTVAGGRYEQYF. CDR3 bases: TGCGCCAGCAGTGAGTCGACCGTAGCGGGAGGAAGGTACGAGCAGTACTTC.

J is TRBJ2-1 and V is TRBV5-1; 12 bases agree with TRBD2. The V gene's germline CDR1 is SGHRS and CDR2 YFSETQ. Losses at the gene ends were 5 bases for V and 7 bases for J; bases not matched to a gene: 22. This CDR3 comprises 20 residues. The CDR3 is CASRARILAGGSGGENEQFF. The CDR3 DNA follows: TGCGCCAGCAGGGCAAGGATACTAGCGGGAGGCTCCGGGGGAGAGAATGAGCAGTTCTTC.

CDR3 region: CASSINQPQHF. As DNA, the CDR3 is TGTGCCAGCAGTATAAATCAGCCCCAGCATTTT. V and J are TRBV28 and TRBJ1-5; D is unresolved. The germline V gene has CDR1 MDHEN and CDR2 SYDVKM. V shed 5 bases and J shed 4 bases, with 3 bases lying between them. There are 11 residues in the CDR3.

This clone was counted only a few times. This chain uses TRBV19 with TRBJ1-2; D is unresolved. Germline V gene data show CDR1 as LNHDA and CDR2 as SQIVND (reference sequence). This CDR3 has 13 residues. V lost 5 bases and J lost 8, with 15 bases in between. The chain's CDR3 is CASSFPRVGGYTF. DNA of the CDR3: TGTGCCAGTAGTTTCCCCCGGGTTGGCGGCTACACCTTC.

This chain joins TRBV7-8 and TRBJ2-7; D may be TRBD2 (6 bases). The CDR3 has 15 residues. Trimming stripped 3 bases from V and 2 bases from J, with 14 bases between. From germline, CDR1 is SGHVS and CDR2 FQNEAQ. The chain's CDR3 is CASSLGVAAPYEQYF. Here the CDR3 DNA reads TGTGCCAGCAGCTTGGGGGTAGCGGCTCCCTACGAGCAGTACTTC.